This T cell receptor beta chain comes out of a study of T-cell reconstitution after alpha-beta-depleted transplantation in children. Findings and limits, study-wide: T-cell counts and diversity were attributed mostly to newly produced T cells one year after transplant. The origin of alpha-beta T cells about two months after transplant was reportedly several hundred expanded graft clones. It was surviving recipient T cells and thymic progenitors that gave some patients high TCRbeta diversity at day 60.

This clonotype was recorded many times. Its matching antigen is unknown. The TCRbeta library incorporated unique molecular identifiers. TCRdb recomputed calls from the PCR reads with MiXCR, one row per CDR3 protein. The profile shows around 70,000 distinct CDR3 sequences, approximately 10% of them singletons. V shed 6 bases, J shed 7 bases, and the junction held 8 bases outside the gene matches. CDR3 size: 12 residues. Per the germline V gene, CDR1 is SQVTM and CDR2 is ANQGSEA. Material: PBMCs, obtained before TCRalphabeta/CD19-depleted stem cell transplant. The V call is TRBV29-1, the J call TRBJ2-5; 7 nucleotides align to TRBD1. This sequence was found in a boy aged 5 to 17 with acute myeloid leukemia, due to receive a stem cell transplant. This chain's CDR3 is CSVKGGPGTQYF. As DNA, the CDR3 is TGCAGCGTCAAAGGGGGCCCAGGGACCCAGTACTTC.